This entry features one TCR beta chain sequence. Its antigen remains unknown. These data come from a study of early T cells in non-severe SARS-CoV-2 infection. Overall study: Whole-blood bulk RNA, unsorted, was sequenced, and chains were unpaired.

With V trimmed by 5 bases and J by 6 bases, 19 bases remained unmatched. The CDR3 has 17 amino acids. Germline CDR1 reads MNHEY; CDR2 reads SMNVEV (reference sequence). As part of library construction, unique molecular identifiers were attached to individual cDNA molecules. Each CDR3 protein is one row after TCRdb ran MiXCR on the 5' RACE reads. The sample carries 50,000 to 60,000 distinct CDR3 sequences, around 13% recorded once. Findings of the study overall: Anti-spike CD8 specificities were favored by VDJdb matching, whose results missed private and CD4 specificities.

This TCR came from an adult who was a healthcare worker with PCR-confirmed SARS-CoV-2 infection or an uninfected control (not recorded which). The material sequenced was whole blood. The chain couples TRBV27 to TRBJ2-7; 7 bases align to TRBD2. CDR3 sequence: CASSLGGTFPLVGEQYF. The CDR3, as DNA: TGTGCCAGCAGTCTGGGGGGGACCTTTCCACTCGTCGGCGAGCAGTACTTC.